This T cell receptor (beta chain) was captured in a study of OX40 agonist ivuxolimab in advanced cancers. Study at large: Patients were treated with intravenous ivuxolimab, dosed at 0.01 to 10 mg/kg and infused every 2 weeks. From roughly 20 to 85 years was the age range, with a mean of around 57 years, and around 84% were male. Participants could have had prior anti-PD-1, anti-PD-L1 or anti-CTLA-4 therapy, and less than 45% had some. Study findings and constraints: Normalized expansion of T-cell clones was also low for some nonresponders.

V dropped 3 bases and J dropped 2 bases, with 13 bases sitting between them. The germline V gene has CDR1 LNHDA and CDR2 SQIVND (reference sequence). This CDR3 has 16 residues. This table comes from immunoSEQ multiplex PCR, and its TCRdb copy is limited to in-frame clones, with some not included. Among about 28,000 clones listed, roughly 80% were seen once. Remarks on this clone: The antigen is undetermined.

The material sequenced was CD4+ or CD8+ T cells sorted from blood, taken in a trial of the OX40 agonist ivuxolimab. This clonotype was sampled from an adult with an advanced solid tumor such as melanoma, head and neck, liver or kidney cancer. The J gene is TRBJ2-2, the V gene TRBV19, with D possibly being TRBD1 (6 bases). CDR3 residues: CASSIWGQKNTGELFF. The CDR3 DNA sequence: TGTGCCAGTAGTATCTGGGGACAAAAAAACACCGGGGAGCTGTTTTTT.